The next 30 T cell receptor beta chains were all read from a single sample in a study of T-cell reconstitution after alpha-beta-depleted transplantation in children. Unique molecular identifiers were incorporated when the TCRbeta library was constructed. TCRdb re-called the PCR reads through MiXCR, storing one row per CDR3 protein. The profile shows a few hundred thousand distinct CDR3 sequences, 10% of them singletons. The specimen was PBMCs from the stem cell graft donor, collected from the stem cell graft. These receptors were collected from a human donor who donated a stem cell graft to a child with acute lymphoblastic leukemia.

The V and J genes are TRBV7-9 and TRBJ2-1, with a tentative D call TRBD2 (6 bases). CDR1 is SEHNR and CDR2 is FQNEAQ in the germline V gene (reference sequence). This CDR3 has 13 residues. Trimming left V 4 bases short and J 9 bases short, with 13 bases between. CDR3 DNA sequence: TGTGCCAGCAGCTCCCGGACTAAGGGTGAGCAGTTCTTC. It codes for CASSSRTKGEQFF.

This clonotype was detected many times. The chain combines TRBV7-9 with TRBJ2-7; 11 bases are a match to TRBD2. CDR3 length equals 16 residues. V shed 4 bases and J 6 bases; nucleotides not matched to a gene: 11. Germline V gives CDR1 SEHNR, CDR2 FQNEAQ (reference sequence). CDR3 region: CASSSTSGSTIGEQYF. Written as DNA, the CDR3 is TGTGCCAGCAGCTCAACTAGCGGGAGCACCATCGGCGAGCAGTACTTC.

This chain joins TRBV12-3 or TRBV12-4 and TRBJ2-7; TRBD2 matches at 8 bases. This CDR3 has 18 amino acids. Trimming at V came to 10 bases and at J to 0 bases, leaving 20 bases not matched to a gene. The CDR3 DNA follows: TGTGCCATCTGTTTAGGCGAGTTCCTAGCGGGCACCTCCTACGAGCAGTACTTC. This sequence encodes CAICLGEFLAGTSYEQYF.

V gene TRBV28 combines with J gene TRBJ2-1, with D perhaps matching TRBD2 (6 bases). CDR1 is MDHEN, CDR2 SYDVKM, per germline. V was shortened by 4 bases and J by 0 bases, with 13 bases between the two germline ends. The CDR3 totals 16 residues. The CDR3 sequence: CASSSGDGGSYNEQFF. The CDR3 region has the DNA TGTGCCAGCAGTTCGGGGGACGGGGGCTCCTACAATGAGCAGTTCTTC.

This clonotype was observed a handful of times. This chain joins TRBV15 and TRBJ2-7, with D hard to call. CDR3 length equals 13 residues. V lost 0 bases to trimming and J lost 6 bases, with 9 bases between them. In germline, CDR1 is LNHNV, CDR2 YYDKDF (reference sequence). The CDR3 reads CATSRDPKSEQYF. CDR3 DNA: TGTGCCACCAGCAGAGATCCGAAATCCGAGCAGTACTTC. The full variable domain, completed using reference TRBV15 and TRBJ2-7, is DAMVIQNPRYQVTQFGKPVTLSCSQTLNHNVMYWYQQKSSQAPKLLFHYYDKDFNNEADTPDNFQSRRPNTSFCFLDIRSPGLGDTAMYLCATSRDPKSEQYFGPGTRLTVT.

This clonotype was recorded at least ten times. The chain is built from TRBV7-9 and TRBJ1-4; weak D call: TRBD1 (5 bases). The germline CDR1 and CDR2 sequences are SEHNR and FQNEAQ (reference sequence). This CDR3 is 15 amino acids long. Trimming took 1 base from V and 7 from J, leaving 13 bases between them. CDR3 sequence: CASSLVHGGVEKLFF. CDR3 DNA sequence: TGTGCCAGCAGCTTAGTACACGGAGGGGTTGAAAAACTGTTTTTT. The full variable domain, completed using reference TRBV7-9 and TRBJ1-4, is DTGVSQNPRHKITKRGQNVTFRCDPISEHNRLYWYRQTLGQGPEFLTYFQNEAQLEKSRLLSDRFSAERPKGSFSTLEIQRTEQGDSAMYLCASSLVHGGVEKLFFGSGTQLSVL.

V and J are TRBV27 and TRBJ2-1; D uncertain. Trimming stripped 6 bases from V and 9 bases from J, with 12 bases between. Germline V gives CDR1 MNHEY, CDR2 SMNVEV (reference sequence). The CDR3 totals 12 residues. Here the CDR3 DNA reads TGTGCCAGCAGGCATAGAGCTGCTGAGCAGTTCTTC. Amino acids: CASRHRAAEQFF.

The CDR3 DNA reads TGCAGTGCTTCCCGACAGACCCAGTACTTC. It yields the protein CSASRQTQYF. The chain combines TRBV20-1 with TRBJ2-5; D uncertain. This CDR3 has 10 amino acids. V gave up 5 bases and J gave up 6 bases, with 7 bases separating them. The germline CDR1 and CDR2 sequences are DFQATT and SNEGSKA (reference sequence).

This clonotype was recorded a few times. J is TRBJ2-7 and V is TRBV28; D unresolved. The germline V and J ends were trimmed by 7 bases and 5 bases, with 15 bases remaining between them. The length of the CDR3 is 13 residues. Germline V gives CDR1 MDHEN, CDR2 SYDVKM. CDR3 protein: CASITVGSHEQYF. In nucleotides, the CDR3 is TGTGCCAGCATAACGGTAGGGTCCCACGAGCAGTACTTC.

CDR3 sequence: CAVSSSGHAIETQYF. The CDR3 region has the DNA TGTGCCGTATCCTCCAGCGGACACGCTATCGAGACCCAGTACTTC. The chain couples TRBV7-2 to TRBJ2-5, with D perhaps assigned TRBD1 or TRBD2 (5 bases each). V was pared by 11 bases and J by 5 bases, with 24 bases between. This CDR3 contains 15 residues. Looked up from germline, CDR1 is SGHTA and CDR2 is FQGNSA.

The chain links TRBV20-1 to TRBJ2-2; 8 nucleotides agree with TRBD1. V lost 6 bases and J lost 3; bases outside the gene matches: 9. CDR3 length: 15 amino acids. CDR1 is DFQATT, CDR2 SNEGSKA, per germline (reference sequence). The CDR3 DNA reads as TGCAGTGCCCCGAGGACAGGGCGCGACACCGGGGAGCTGTTTTTT. The encoded protein is CSAPRTGRDTGELFF.

J is TRBJ2-2 and V is TRBV18; a possible D gene is TRBD1 (5 bases). With 2 bases removed from V and 6 bases from J, the gap between germline ends came to 16 bases. The CDR3 has 16 residues. Germline V gene sequence: CDR1 KGHSH, CDR2 LQKENI. The CDR3 reads CASSPETTIGAGELFF. In nucleotides, the CDR3 is TGTGCCAGCTCACCAGAAACTACAATAGGGGCCGGGGAGCTGTTTTTT.

This clonotype was recorded at least ten times. The V call is TRBV4-3, the J call TRBJ2-7; 7 nucleotides agree with TRBD2. J was trimmed by 3 bases and V by 0 bases; bases with no gene match: 5. Germline assignment: CDR1 LGHNA and CDR2 YSLEER. This CDR3 spans 15 amino acids. Here the CDR3 reads CASSQDYRGSYEQYF. The CDR3 bases are TGCGCCAGCAGCCAAGATTATCGCGGGAGCTACGAGCAGTACTTC.

The chain employs TRBV28 and TRBJ1-1; D is uncertain. The length of the CDR3 is 15 residues. Per germline, CDR1 MDHEN and CDR2 SYDVKM. V was cut by 2 bases and J by 1 base, with 11 bases left in between. CDR3 protein: CASSLLPSGNTEAFF. The CDR3 DNA follows: TGTGCCAGCAGTTTACTCCCGAGTGGGAACACTGAAGCTTTCTTT.

This clonotype appeared a few times. The chain carries TRBV11-2 and TRBJ2-7, with TRBD2 matching over 13 bases. With 5 bases clipped from V and 1 base from J, the junction kept 14 bases outside the gene matches. Germline-derived CDR1 and CDR2 are SGHAT and FQNNGV. The CDR3 totals 19 residues. The CDR3 reads CASSPPLGLAGDRSYEQYF. CDR3 DNA sequence: TGTGCCAGCAGCCCGCCCCTTGGACTAGCGGGAGATAGGTCCTACGAGCAGTACTTC.

A few counts support this clonotype. The chain is built from TRBV3-1 and TRBJ2-7, with no clear D. The CDR3 is 15 amino acids. Germline V gene lookup returns CDR1 LGHDT and CDR2 YNNKEL (reference sequence). Trimming took off 0 bases at V and 2 bases at J, with 11 bases between the two ends. The CDR3 DNA reads TGTGCCAGCAGCCAAGATGTTGGGGAAGCCTACGAGCAGTACTTC. The encoded protein is CASSQDVGEAYEQYF.

The rearrangement uses TRBV10-3 and TRBJ2-3, with 8 nucleotides matching TRBD1. CDR3 length: 15 residues. The germline V gene encodes CDR1 ENHRY and CDR2 SYGVKD. J lost 0 bases, V lost 10 bases, and 9 bases had no gene match. As DNA, the CDR3 is TGTGCCACCTCTCGGGACAGGTATAGCACAGATACGCAGTATTTT. Translating gives CATSRDRYSTDTQYF.

This clonotype came up a few times. The chain carries TRBV12-3 or TRBV12-4 and TRBJ1-1; tentative D call: TRBD1 (6 bases). The CDR3 length is 15 residues. Between the trimmed V and J ends, which lost 7 bases and 3 bases, there was a span of 18 bases. CDR3 nucleotides: TGTGCCAGCATTCGGCGGGGGGCTGGGGACACTGAAGCTTTCTTT. The encoded protein is CASIRRGAGDTEAFF.

Worth noting for this clonotype: A much larger clone differs by one base, so this may be a read error. The genes are TRBV7-9 and TRBJ2-3, with D perhaps matching TRBD2 (5 bases). V was shortened by 3 bases and J by 2 bases, with 15 bases between the two germline ends. Germline V gene sequence: CDR1 SEHNR, CDR2 FQNEAQ (reference sequence). The CDR3 has 16 residues. CDR3 DNA sequence: TGTGCCAGCAGCTTCCTGGGAGTGAATTACACAGATACGCAGTATTTT. Protein: CASSFLGVNYTDTQYF.

V gene TRBV29-1 combines with J gene TRBJ1-5; D possibly corresponds to TRBD1 (5 bases). V shed 7 bases and J shed 3 bases, with 13 bases lying between them. The CDR3 is made up of 13 amino acids. Germline V gene data show CDR1 as SQVTM and CDR2 as ANQGSEA. As DNA, the CDR3 is TGCAGCGGAGCCGACGGGGCCAATCAGCCCCAGCATTTT. Its protein product is CSGADGANQPQHF.

The rearrangement joins TRBV4-2 to TRBJ2-7; TRBD2 aligns across 13 bases. Germline loops: CDR1 LGHNA, CDR2 YNFKEQ. Unmatched junction bases numbered 13, after V lost 3 bases and J lost 2 bases. The CDR3 extends over 19 amino acids. CDR3 nucleotides: TGTGCCAGCAGCCAGCGCCCTCCGGGACTAGCGGGAAAGGCCTACGAGCAGTACTTC. Translating gives CASSQRPPGLAGKAYEQYF.

The chain has TRBV5-8 and TRBJ2-5; TRBD2 is a possible D gene (6 bases). CDR3 length: 14 residues. Trimming removed 4 bases at V and 2 bases at J, with 12 bases between. Per the germline V gene, CDR1 is SGHTS and CDR2 is YDEGEE. CDR3 sequence reads: CASSVGTFQETQYF. CDR3 bases: TGTGCCAGCAGCGTCGGGACTTTTCAAGAGACCCAGTACTTC.

The chain recombines TRBV4-1 with TRBJ2-1; D is possibly TRBD2 (5 bases). Per the germline V gene, CDR1 is MGHRA and CDR2 is YSYEKL. V was shortened by 2 bases and J by 9 bases, with 26 bases between the two germline ends. The CDR3 contains 18 residues. The CDR3 sequence is CASSQRWAPRMGVTEQFF. In DNA form, the CDR3 reads TGCGCCAGCAGCCAAAGGTGGGCCCCTAGGATGGGAGTCACTGAGCAGTTCTTC.

This clonotype came up many times. The chain employs TRBV20-1 and TRBJ2-1, with a tentative D call TRBD2 (6 bases). The CDR3 runs 17 residues. CDR1 DFQATT and CDR2 SNEGSKA come from the germline V gene (reference sequence). Trimming took off 3 bases at V and 3 bases at J, with 21 bases between the two ends. The CDR3 sequence: CSASPPVGGQIYNEQFF. The CDR3 DNA reads as TGCAGTGCTAGTCCCCCGGTGGGAGGACAAATCTACAATGAGCAGTTCTTC.

In this sample, this clonotype turned up a few times. The chain combines TRBV20-1 with TRBJ1-1; 7 bases line up with TRBD1. Germline CDR1 is DFQATT and CDR2 is SNEGSKA (reference sequence). The length of the CDR3 is 12 residues. V was clipped by 5 bases and J by 1 base; unmatched bases: 1. The chain's CDR3 is CSAQGGNTEAFF. DNA of the CDR3: TGCAGTGCTCAGGGGGGGAACACTGAAGCTTTCTTT.

The chain uses TRBV29-1 and TRBJ2-3; no reliable D call. The CDR3 is 12 amino acids. CDR1 SQVTM and CDR2 ANQGSEA come from the germline V gene. V lost 6 bases, J lost 2 bases, and 9 bases lay in between. CDR3 region: CSVPPFTDTQYF. The CDR3 DNA reads TGCAGCGTCCCTCCCTTCACAGATACGCAGTATTTT.

Notes on this clonotype: This clone may be a read error of a much larger clone one base away. The chain carries TRBV10-3 and TRBJ2-1; no definite D call. Germline V gene data show CDR1 as ENHRY and CDR2 as SYGVKD. The CDR3 sequence is 12 residues long. CDR3 bases: TGTGCCATCAGTCTTTCAGGCAATGAGCAGATCTTC. It is translated as CAISLSGNEQIF.

J is TRBJ2-3 and V is TRBV20-1, with TRBD1 matching over 8 bases. With V trimmed by 0 bases and J by 3 bases, 5 bases remained unmatched. This CDR3 has 15 amino acids. Germline-derived CDR1 and CDR2 are DFQATT and SNEGSKA (reference sequence). CDR3 amino acids: CSARDPGGRTDTQYF. The CDR3 DNA reads TGCAGTGCTAGAGATCCAGGGGGCAGGACAGATACGCAGTATTTT.

This chain joins TRBV2 and TRBJ2-5; D might be TRBD2 (5 bases). Germline assignment: CDR1 SNHLY and CDR2 FYNNEI. V was shortened by 2 bases and J by 5 bases, with 12 bases between the two germline ends. The CDR3 is made up of 14 amino acids. CDR3 protein: CASSESLGSETQYF. CDR3 DNA sequence: TGTGCCAGCAGTGAATCGCTGGGGAGCGAGACCCAGTACTTC. The variable domain in full, completed from reference TRBV2 and TRBJ2-5, reads EPEVTQTPSHQVTQMGQEVILRCVPISNHLYFYWYRQILGQKVEFLVSFYNNEISEKSEIFDDQFSVERPDGSNFTLKIRSTKLEDSAMYFCASSESLGSETQYFGPGTRLLVL.

This clonotype came up a few times. The chain carries TRBV20-1 and TRBJ2-1; 12 positions agree with TRBD2. This CDR3 comprises 13 residues. Germline lookup yields CDR1 DFQATT and CDR2 SNEGSKA (reference sequence). After removal of 6 bases from V and 15 bases from J, the junction contained 12 bases not matched to a gene. As DNA, the CDR3 is TGCAGTGCCCCCAGACTAGCGGGAGCTCAGCTGTTCTTC. Its protein is CSAPRLAGAQLFF.